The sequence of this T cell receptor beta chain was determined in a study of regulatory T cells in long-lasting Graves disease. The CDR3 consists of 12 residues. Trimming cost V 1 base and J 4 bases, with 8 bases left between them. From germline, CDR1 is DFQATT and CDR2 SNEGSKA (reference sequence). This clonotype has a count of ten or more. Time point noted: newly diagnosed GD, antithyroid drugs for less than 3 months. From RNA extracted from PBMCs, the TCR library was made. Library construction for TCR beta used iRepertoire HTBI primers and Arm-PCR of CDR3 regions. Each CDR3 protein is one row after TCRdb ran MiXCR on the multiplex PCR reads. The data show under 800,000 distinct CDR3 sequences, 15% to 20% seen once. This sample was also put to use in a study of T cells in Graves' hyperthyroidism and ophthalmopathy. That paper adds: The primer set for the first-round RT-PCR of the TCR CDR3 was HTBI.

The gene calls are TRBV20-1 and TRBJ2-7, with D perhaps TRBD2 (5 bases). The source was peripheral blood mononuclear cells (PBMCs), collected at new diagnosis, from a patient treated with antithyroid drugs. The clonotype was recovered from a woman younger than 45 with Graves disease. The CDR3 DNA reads TGCAGTGCTAGAGCGGACTTTTACGAGCAGTACTTC. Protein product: CSARADFYEQYF.